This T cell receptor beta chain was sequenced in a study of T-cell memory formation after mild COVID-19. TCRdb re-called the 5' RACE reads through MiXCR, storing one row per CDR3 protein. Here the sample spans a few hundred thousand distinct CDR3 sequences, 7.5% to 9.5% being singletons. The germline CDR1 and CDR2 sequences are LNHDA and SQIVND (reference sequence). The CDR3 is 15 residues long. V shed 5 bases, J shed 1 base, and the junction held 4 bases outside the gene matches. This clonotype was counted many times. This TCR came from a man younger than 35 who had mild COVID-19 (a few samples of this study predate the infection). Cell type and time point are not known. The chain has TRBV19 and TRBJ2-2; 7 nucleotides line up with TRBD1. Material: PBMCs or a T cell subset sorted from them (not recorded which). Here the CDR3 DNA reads TGTGCCAGTAGTTTGGGGACAGAGAACACCGGGGAGCTGTTTTTT. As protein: CASSLGTENTGELFF.